The T cell receptor (beta chain) described here comes from a study of control samples from healthy donors and cancer patients. The method was immunoSEQ multiplex PCR; TCRdb's version includes in-frame clones alone and lacks a portion of them. This table holds about 130,000 clones, about 91% found once. Trimming took off 2 bases at V and 0 bases at J, with 5 bases between the two ends. CDR3 length: 14 residues. Per the germline V gene, CDR1 is SGHDN and CDR2 is FVKESK. Sequencing used blood. This sequence was found in a man aged 18 to 35 in good health. The chain uses TRBV14 and TRBJ2-1; D is unresolved. The CDR3 nucleotides read TGTGCCAGCAGCCAATTGATCTCCTACAATGAGCAGTTCTTC. Its protein product is CASSQLISYNEQFF.